Presented here are 20 T cell receptor beta chains from one specimen sequenced in a study of PD-L1 blockade in urothelial cancer. Measured with immunoSEQ multiplex PCR; TCRdb has only the in-frame clones, and not every one. The top ten hold roughly 3.2% of the sample, which has 35,000 to 55,000 clones, around 82% seen once. Sequencing was performed on PBMCs, taken around atezolizumab (anti-PD-L1) treatment. All receptors derive from a man in his 70s with urothelial cancer.

The chain carries TRBV6-5 and TRBJ2-5, with TRBD2 identical over 7 bases. Germline CDR1 MNHEY, CDR2 SVGAGI. The CDR3 is 14 residues long. Trimming took 0 bases from V and 5 from J; bases not matched to a gene: 3. The CDR3 region is CASSYSQGGETQYF. Written as DNA, the CDR3 is TGTGCCAGCAGTTACTCGCAGGGAGGGGAGACCCAGTACTTC.

This clone was observed a few times. The genes are TRBV11-2 and TRBJ2-2; maybe TRBD1 (5 bases). Germline assignment: CDR1 SGHAT and CDR2 FQNNGV. This CDR3 has 15 amino acids. V was shortened by 1 base and J by 6 bases, with 12 bases between the two germline ends. CDR3 loop: CASSLGGFVSGELFF. In nucleotides, the CDR3 is TGTGCCAGCAGCTTAGGGGGCTTCGTCTCCGGGGAGCTGTTTTTT.

The rearrangement uses TRBV29-1 and TRBJ1-1; a possible D gene is TRBD1 (6 bases). The CDR3 spans 13 residues. Germline-derived CDR1 and CDR2 are SQVTM and ANQGSEA. V gave up 6 bases and J gave up 2 bases, with 13 bases separating them. CDR3 sequence reads: CSVQQGGNTEAFF. The CDR3 DNA reads TGCAGCGTGCAACAGGGTGGAAACACTGAAGCTTTCTTT. The full variable domain, in which reference TRBV29-1 and TRBJ1-1 provide the parts outside the CDR3, is SAVISQKPSRDICQRGTSLTIQCQVDSQVTMMFWYRQQPGQSLTLIATANQGSEATYESGFVIDKFPISRPNLTFSTLTVSNMSPEDSSIYLCSVQQGGNTEAFFGQGTRLTVV.

The gene calls are TRBV19 and TRBJ2-7; TRBD1 matches 8 bases. The CDR3 spans 16 residues. Losses at the gene ends were 4 bases for V and 0 bases for J; bases not matched to a gene: 8. CDR1 is LNHDA, CDR2 SQIVND, per germline (reference sequence). CDR3 sequence (DNA): TGTGCCAGTAGTACCCTAATTGGACAGGGCTCCTACGAGCAGTACTTC. Amino acids: CASSTLIGQGSYEQYF. Full variable domain (remainder filled in from reference TRBV19 and TRBJ2-7): DGGITQSPKYLFRKEGQNVTLSCEQNLNHDAMYWYRQDPGQGLRLIYYSQIVNDFQKGDIAEGYSVSREKKESFPLTVTSAQKNPTAFYLCASSTLIGQGSYEQYFGPGTRLTVT.

The chain recombines TRBV14 with TRBJ1-6; D might be TRBD1 (5 bases). The CDR3 runs to 15 residues. CDR1 and CDR2 from the germline V gene are SGHDN and FVKESK. The V gene lost 4 bases and the J gene lost 9 bases, with 16 bases spanning the gap. The CDR3, as DNA: TGTGCCAGCAGCCGAGCCCCCCGGGGGAGTTCACCCCTCCACTTT. Protein: CASSRAPRGSSPLHF.

The chain uses TRBV14 and TRBJ2-1, with 12 bases identical to TRBD2. Losses at the gene ends were 3 bases for V and 7 bases for J; bases not matched to a gene: 7. The CDR3 runs to 16 residues. The V gene's germline CDR1 is SGHDN and CDR2 FVKESK. The CDR3 here is CASSQPGLAGSNEQFF. DNA of the CDR3: TGTGCCAGCAGCCAGCCGGGACTAGCGGGTTCTAATGAGCAGTTCTTC.

V gene TRBV21-1 combines with J gene TRBJ1-4; the DNA was not used to check the table's D call, TRBD1. TRBV21-1 is labeled a pseudogene. There are 18 residues in the CDR3. The CDR3 reads CASSKVFPGQALNEKLFF. The CDR3 coding sequence is TGTGCCAGCAGCAAAGTCTTTCCGGGACAGGCCCTTAATGAAAAACTGTTTTTT.

The chain recombines TRBV30 with TRBJ1-2; D perhaps matches TRBD1 (6 bases). The CDR3 contains 15 residues. V lost 0 bases to trimming and J lost 2 bases, with 13 bases between them. Per germline, CDR1 GTSNPN and CDR2 SVGIG (reference sequence). The CDR3 region is CAWSVMDSENYGYTF. In DNA, the CDR3 is TGTGCCTGGAGTGTAATGGACAGTGAAAACTATGGCTACACCTTC.

The V gene is TRBV2, the J gene TRBJ2-1, with 7 bases fitting TRBD2. Germline V gene sequence: CDR1 SNHLY, CDR2 FYNNEI. This CDR3 spans 13 amino acids. V was clipped by 9 bases and J by 8 bases; unmatched bases: 10. In DNA form, the CDR3 reads TGTGCCAGAGCAAAGGTGGGGGGGGATGAGCAGTTCTTC. Protein: CARAKVGGDEQFF.

V gene TRBV7-9 combines with J gene TRBJ1-1, with 8 positions matching TRBD1. CDR1 is SEHNR and CDR2 is FQNEAQ in the germline V gene (reference sequence). The V gene end was trimmed by 4 bases and the J gene end by 5 bases; junction bases not matched to a gene: 9. The CDR3 is 15 residues long. This CDR3 is CASSWRRGRGTEAFF. The CDR3 nucleotides are TGTGCCAGCAGCTGGCGCAGGGGGCGAGGAACTGAAGCTTTCTTT.

In DNA form, the CDR3 reads TGCGCCAGCAGCTTACGATACAGGGGTCTCGACGGTGGCTACACCTTC. This encodes CASSLRYRGLDGGYTF. The chain is built from TRBV5-1 and TRBJ1-2; 7 nucleotides agree with TRBD1. The trim removed 2 bases at V and 7 bases at J, leaving 14 bases unmatched. The germline V gene encodes CDR1 SGHRS and CDR2 YFSETQ. The CDR3 extends over 16 amino acids.

The chain links TRBV7-6 to TRBJ2-7, with D maybe TRBD2 (6 bases). This CDR3 has 13 amino acids. With 0 bases removed from V and 6 bases from J, the gap between germline ends came to 9 bases. Germline values: CDR1 SGHVS, CDR2 FNYEAQ. DNA of the CDR3: TGTGCCAGCAGCTTAGCGGGCGGGGCCGAGCAGTACTTC. It yields the protein CASSLAGGAEQYF.

This clone was counted a single time. This chain joins TRBV6-6 and TRBJ2-2, with a tentative D call TRBD2 (5 bases). This CDR3 comprises 14 residues. In germline, CDR1 is MNHNY, CDR2 SVGAGI (reference sequence). V was pared by 4 bases and J by 7 bases, with 13 bases between. CDR3 bases: TGTGCCAGCAGTTCAAGGACCGGAGGCGGGGAGCTGTTTTTT. Protein product: CASSSRTGGGELFF.

The chain is built from TRBV18 and TRBJ2-1; a possible D gene is TRBD1 (6 bases). The CDR3 consists of 14 residues. Trimming took off 3 bases at V and 9 bases at J, with 15 bases between the two ends. The V gene's germline CDR1 is KGHSH and CDR2 LQKENI. CDR3 sequence (DNA): TGTGCCAGCTCACCTTCCAGGCAGGGGAGTGAGCAGTTCTTC. Residues: CASSPSRQGSEQFF.

The V call is TRBV19, the J call TRBJ2-5, with 7 bases lining up with TRBD2. V lost 5 bases to trimming and J lost 0 bases; unmatched junction nucleotides: 6. The CDR3 is 15 residues long. The germline V gene encodes CDR1 LNHDA and CDR2 SQIVND (reference sequence). In nucleotides, the CDR3 is TGTGCCAGTAGTCGGGGGGACCTGTACCAAGAGACCCAGTACTTC. It translates to CASSRGDLYQETQYF.

The chain links TRBV5-5 to TRBJ2-5; a weak D match, TRBD2 (6 bases). V was cut by 0 bases and J by 9 bases, with 21 bases left in between. The length of the CDR3 is 16 residues. From germline, CDR1 is SGHKS and CDR2 YYEKEE (reference sequence). This CDR3 is CASSLAAGGSLLSQYF. For the CDR3, the DNA is TGTGCCAGCAGCTTGGCGGCCGGGGGATCCTTATTGTCCCAGTACTTC.

V gene TRBV5-4 combines with J gene TRBJ2-7; 8 bases agree with TRBD1. V lost 3 bases, J lost 3 bases, and 8 bases stayed unmatched. The germline CDR1 and CDR2 sequences are SGHNT and YYREEE (reference sequence). This CDR3 is built from 15 residues. The CDR3 DNA follows: TGTGCCAGCAGCTCGGACGGGACAGGAGTCTACGAGCAGTACTTC. It encodes CASSSDGTGVYEQYF.

The genes are TRBV5-6 and TRBJ2-3; D not resolved. There are 16 residues in the CDR3. Trimming cost V 2 bases and J 0 bases, with 13 bases left between them. CDR1 is SGHDT, CDR2 YYEEEE, per germline. The CDR3 DNA sequence: TGTGCCAGCAGCTTCCTACGTCAAAGAAGCACAGATACGCAGTATTTT. It yields the protein CASSFLRQRSTDTQYF.

The chain links TRBV10-3 to TRBJ2-1, with D possibly matching TRBD2 (5 bases). Germline CDR1 and CDR2: ENHRY and SYGVKD. The CDR3 spans 15 residues. Trimming cost V 0 bases and J 6 bases, with 12 bases left between them. CDR3 in DNA: TGTGCCATCAGTGAGTCTAACGGTGAGGGCAATGAGCAGTTCTTC. Protein: CAISESNGEGNEQFF.

The J gene is TRBJ1-2, the V gene TRBV28; D not resolved. CDR1 and CDR2 (germline): MDHEN, SYDVKM. The CDR3 is 13 amino acids. Deletions cut 7 bases from V and 3 bases from J, with 12 bases between. The CDR3 DNA is TGTGCCAGCAACGGTGGAGGTCACTATGGCTACACCTTC. Translation gives CASNGGGHYGYTF.